One and the same sample provided the 9 T cell receptor beta chains below, sequenced in a study of blood T cell repertoires in COVID-19. Sequenced by immunoSEQ multiplex PCR; TCRdb stores in-frame clones only, minus some. Seen here are around 170,000 clones, 86% observed once, and the top ten hold 7.5% to 10%. The sequenced sample was peripheral blood. The receptors were sampled from a man aged 45-65 years with active or convalescent COVID-19.

The chain recombines TRBV18 with TRBJ1-2, with 10 bases lining up with TRBD1. V shed 4 bases and J 12 bases; nucleotides not matched to a gene: 8. The germline V gene has CDR1 KGHSH and CDR2 LQKENI. The CDR3 totals 13 residues. The CDR3 DNA follows: TGTGCCAGCTCACAATCGGGACAGGGGCAAAACACCTTC. It specifies CASSQSGQGQNTF.

CDR3 sequence: CAISETGEAFF. The CDR3 DNA is TGTGCCATCAGTGAGACAGGTGAAGCTTTCTTT. The chain employs TRBV10-3 and TRBJ1-1, with a weak D call TRBD1 (5 bases). Trimming took 2 bases from V and 7 from J, leaving 5 bases between them. CDR3 length: 11 amino acids. The germline V gene encodes CDR1 ENHRY and CDR2 SYGVKD.

The chain employs TRBV7-9 and TRBJ1-2; a weak D match, TRBD1 (6 bases). Between the trimmed V and J ends, which lost 4 bases and 4 bases, there was a span of 13 bases. Germline V CDR1 and CDR2: SEHNR, FQNEAQ (reference sequence). There are 14 residues in the CDR3. For the CDR3, the DNA is TGTGCCAGCAGCTCCGATGGGGGCCTCTATGGCTACACCTTC. Translation gives CASSSDGGLYGYTF.

The rearrangement joins TRBV24-1 to TRBJ1-1; D is undetermined. CDR3 length: 12 residues. Looked up from germline, CDR1 is KGHDR and CDR2 is SFDVKD. Trimming took 7 bases from V and 0 from J, leaving 5 bases between them. The CDR3 loop reads CATRGLNTEAFF. The CDR3 DNA follows: TGTGCCACCAGGGGCCTGAACACTGAAGCTTTCTTT.

This sequence joins TRBV30 and TRBJ1-2; D unclear. Germline CDR1 is GTSNPN and CDR2 is SVGIG (reference sequence). With 4 bases removed from V and 8 bases from J, the gap between germline ends came to 14 bases. CDR3 length equals 12 residues. The CDR3 nucleotides read TGTGCCTGGAACAGCGGACCGGGGGGCTACACCTTC. This encodes CAWNSGPGGYTF.

A single count supports this clone. The chain is built from TRBV5-1 and TRBJ1-4, with no clear D. The CDR3 runs to 14 residues. V was clipped by 5 bases and J by 0 bases, with 8 bases between them. Germline V gene lookup returns CDR1 SGHRS and CDR2 YFSETQ. CDR3 sequence (DNA): TGCGCCAGCAGAACAGATACAACTAATGAAAAACTGTTTTTT. This codes for CASRTDTTNEKLFF.

A single count supports this clone. This sequence joins TRBV11-1 and TRBJ2-7; TRBD1 matches 7 bases. V lost 6 bases to trimming and J lost 2 bases; unmatched junction nucleotides: 4. CDR3 length: 13 residues. Germline values: CDR1 SGHAT, CDR2 FQDESV (reference sequence). The DNA of the CDR3 is TGTGCCAGCAGACTGACAGGGACCTACGAGCAGTACTTC. Translated: CASRLTGTYEQYF.

The chain employs TRBV6-5 and TRBJ2-1; the D gene is possibly TRBD1 (6 bases). The germline V and J ends were trimmed by 3 bases and 5 bases, with 17 bases remaining between them. The CDR3 spans 16 residues. Germline V gives CDR1 MNHEY, CDR2 SVGAGI. The CDR3 loop is CASSYFGRGYDNEQFF. As DNA, the CDR3 is TGTGCCAGCAGTTATTTTGGCAGGGGCTATGACAATGAGCAGTTCTTC.

V gene TRBV12-5 combines with J gene TRBJ1-5, with D possibly being TRBD1 (5 bases). V lost 7 bases to trimming and J lost 2 bases, with 9 bases between them. Germline V gene data show CDR1 as LGHNT and CDR2 as FRNRAP. This CDR3 comprises 13 residues. CDR3 in amino acids: CASDLTGNQPQHF. The CDR3 DNA reads TGTGCTAGTGACCTGACAGGCAATCAGCCCCAGCATTTT.